The next 27 T cell receptor beta chains were all read from a single sample in a study of cytomegalovirus exposure and HLA in healthy donors. A multiplex PCR was run with 60 Vbeta primers and 13 Jbeta primers. Clones were sequenced by immunoSEQ multiplex PCR, and TCRdb holds only the in-frame ones, with some missing. The repertoire consists of 100,000 to 150,000 clones, with about three quarters occurring once and the leading ten covering less than 2%. The sample comprised PBMCs. The receptor set was obtained from a female donor in good health and CMV-seropositive.

The rearrangement uses TRBV30 and TRBJ1-2; D is undetermined. Germline V gene data show CDR1 as GTSNPN and CDR2 as SVGIG (reference sequence). The V end was cut by 3 bases, the J end by 9 bases, with 11 bases between. The CDR3 has 11 residues. CDR3 sequence: CAWRTVSSYTF. In nucleotides, the CDR3 is TGTGCCTGGAGAACGGTTTCTAGCTACACCTTC.

The chain links TRBV7-8 to TRBJ2-5; 7 bases agree with TRBD2. The germline V gene encodes CDR1 SGHVS and CDR2 FQNEAQ. The CDR3 runs 15 residues. Trimming cost V 1 base and J 2 bases; bases outside gene matches: 4. The CDR3 sequence is CASSLVSSGQETQYF. CDR3 sequence (DNA): TGTGCCAGCAGCTTAGTGTCTAGCGGTCAAGAGACCCAGTACTTC.

J is TRBJ1-1 and V is TRBV19; no clear D. V lost 3 bases, J lost 0 bases, and 14 bases lay in between. CDR3 length: 16 amino acids. CDR1 and CDR2 from the germline V gene are LNHDA and SQIVND (reference sequence). CDR3 sequence: CASSIAFEVMNTEAFF. Written as DNA, the CDR3 is TGTGCCAGTAGTATCGCCTTCGAGGTAATGAACACTGAAGCTTTCTTT.

The table lists this clone with a few counts. V gene TRBV5-5 combines with J gene TRBJ1-1; 9 bases align to TRBD1. Germline CDR1 reads SGHKS; CDR2 reads YYEKEE (reference sequence). With 2 bases clipped from V and 3 bases from J, the junction kept 8 bases outside the gene matches. This CDR3 spans 16 amino acids. The CDR3 protein is CASSFSQGAVYTEAFF. The CDR3 nucleotides are TGTGCCAGCAGCTTCTCACAGGGGGCGGTTTACACTGAAGCTTTCTTT.

This chain uses TRBV9 with TRBJ2-3, with TRBD2 matching over 10 bases. CDR3 size: 16 residues. Trimming removed 0 bases from V and 4 bases from J; junction bases left unmatched: 5. Germline assignment: CDR1 SGDLS and CDR2 YYNGEE. The CDR3 sequence: CASSVEASGSPDTQYF. The CDR3 DNA follows: TGTGCCAGCAGCGTAGAGGCTAGCGGGAGCCCAGATACGCAGTATTTT.

This clone was seen a handful of times. V is TRBV7-8 and J is TRBJ2-5, with a possible D match to TRBD1 (7 bases). Trimming took off 5 bases at V and 4 bases at J, with 26 bases between the two ends. The CDR3 runs to 18 residues. CDR1 and CDR2 from the germline V gene are SGHVS and FQNEAQ. Here the CDR3 reads CASSTPGRRGRVGETQYF. CDR3 nucleotide sequence: TGTGCCAGCAGCACCCCGGGTAGGAGGGGGCGCGTAGGAGAGACCCAGTACTTC. Full variable domain (rest looked up from reference TRBV7-8 and TRBJ2-5): GAGVSQSPRYKVAKRGQDVALRCDPISGHVSLFWYQQALGQGPEFLTYFQNEAQLDKSGLPSDRFFAERPEGSVSTLKIQRTQQEDSAVYLCASSTPGRRGRVGETQYFGPGTRLLVL.

CDR3 DNA sequence: TGTGCCAGCAGTTCACAGGGGGCCAACACCTACAATGAGCAGTTCTTC. It codes for CASSSQGANTYNEQFF. The chain joins TRBV27 to TRBJ2-1, with TRBD1 matching over 9 bases. Germline CDR1 reads MNHEY; CDR2 reads SMNVEV (reference sequence). V shed 4 bases and J 2 bases; nucleotides not matched to a gene: 6. The CDR3 is 16 residues long.

In its sample, this clone ranks as medium-sized. The chain recombines TRBV6-1 with TRBJ1-1, with no clear D. V lost 1 base, J lost 4 bases, and 13 bases lay in between. The CDR3 totals 15 residues. Germline CDR1 reads MNHNS; CDR2 reads SASEGT. CDR3 amino acids: CASSEGEGYGTEAFF. For the CDR3, the DNA is TGTGCCAGCAGTGAAGGGGAGGGCTATGGCACTGAAGCTTTCTTT.

The J gene is TRBJ1-5, the V gene TRBV14, with D maybe TRBD1 (6 bases). The V gene's germline CDR1 is SGHDN and CDR2 FVKESK. The CDR3 has 15 residues. The V gene lost 4 bases and the J gene lost 0 bases, with 10 bases spanning the gap. CDR3 nucleotide sequence: TGTGCCAGCAGCCGGGCGGGGGCTAGCAATCAGCCCCAGCATTTT. Protein sequence: CASSRAGASNQPQHF.

This clone was seen only a few times. This chain uses TRBV7-8 with TRBJ1-3; 9 bases fit TRBD1. Germline-derived CDR1 and CDR2 are SGHVS and FQNEAQ. The junction had 13 bases not matched to a gene; V was cut back by 9 bases and J by 4 bases. This CDR3 spans 16 amino acids. The CDR3 nucleotides read TGTGCCAGTACCAGAACCGGGACAGGGATAGGAAACACCATATATTTT. This translates into CASTRTGTGIGNTIYF.

V is TRBV7-2 and J is TRBJ2-5; 9 nucleotides line up with TRBD2. The CDR3 runs to 15 residues. The germline V gene encodes CDR1 SGHTA and CDR2 FQGNSA. J gave up 4 bases and V 1 base, and 4 bases lay outside the gene matches. CDR3 bases: TGTGCCAGCAGCTTAGGCTCAGCGGGGGGAGAGACCCAGTACTTC. Translated, it gives CASSLGSAGGETQYF.

The genes are TRBV20-1 and TRBJ1-1; D remains ambiguous. The CDR3 length is 11 residues. CDR1 is DFQATT, CDR2 SNEGSKA, per germline (reference sequence). V dropped 4 bases and J dropped 7 bases, with 10 bases sitting between them. The CDR3 protein is CSANPSGEAFF. CDR3 sequence (DNA): TGCAGTGCTAACCCGTCGGGTGAAGCTTTCTTT.

The chain combines TRBV7-8 with TRBJ2-1; D is ambiguous. Germline lookup yields CDR1 SGHVS and CDR2 FQNEAQ. This CDR3 has 20 amino acids. Trimming removed 2 bases from V and 0 bases from J, with 23 bases in between. CDR3: CASSLKPRGVYTSSYNEQFF. CDR3 DNA: TGTGCCAGCAGCTTAAAACCTCGAGGCGTCTATACAAGCTCCTACAATGAGCAGTTCTTC.

The rearrangement joins TRBV5-1 to TRBJ1-3; TRBD1 aligns across 8 bases. The end of the DNA is better explained by TRBJ2-2, so the J call may be wrong. The CDR3 totals 16 residues. The germline CDR1 and CDR2 sequences are SGHRS and YFSETQ. The CDR3 loop is CASSRHDRGGTGELFF. The CDR3, as DNA: TGCGCCAGCAGCCGACACGACAGGGGCGGGACCGGGGAGCTGTTTTTT.

This clone was counted between two and nine times. Other DNA variants within this sample encode the same CDR3. This chain links TRBV29-1 with TRBJ2-7; the match to TRBD2 covers 15 bases. V shed 6 bases, J shed 4 bases, and the junction held 1 base outside the gene matches. There are 13 residues in the CDR3. In germline, CDR1 is SQVTM, CDR2 ANQGSEA. The CDR3 here is CSVGTSGGYEQYF. The CDR3 DNA is TGCAGCGTGGGGACTAGCGGGGGGTACGAGCAGTACTTC.

The chain carries TRBV15 and TRBJ2-3, with D perhaps matching TRBD2 (6 bases). The germline V and J ends were trimmed by 5 bases and 3 bases, with 18 bases remaining between them. Germline loops: CDR1 LNHNV, CDR2 YYDKDF (reference sequence). This CDR3 is built from 16 residues. The CDR3 region is CATSEIVGGSTDTQYF. DNA for the CDR3: TGTGCCACCAGCGAAATTGTTGGAGGGAGTACAGATACGCAGTATTTT.

The chain is built from TRBV5-4 and TRBJ2-1; the match to TRBD2 covers 15 bases. The V segment lost 5 bases and the J segment 5 bases; nucleotides outside the gene matches: 5. CDR1 is SGHNT and CDR2 is YYREEE in the germline V gene (reference sequence). The CDR3 contains 16 residues. The CDR3 region is CASSSGLAGGDNEQFF. In nucleotides, the CDR3 is TGTGCCAGCAGTTCCGGACTAGCGGGAGGGGACAATGAGCAGTTCTTC.

The V call is TRBV18, the J call TRBJ2-7; 10 positions agree with TRBD2. This CDR3 is built from 16 residues. Trimming took 3 bases from V and 4 from J; bases not matched to a gene: 9. Per germline, CDR1 KGHSH and CDR2 LQKENI. The CDR3 reads CASSPPSGLAVYEQYF. CDR3 DNA sequence: TGTGCCAGCTCACCCCCATCCGGACTAGCGGTATACGAGCAGTACTTC.

The chain uses TRBV2 and TRBJ1-2, with a weak D call TRBD1 (5 bases). The V and J ends lost 6 bases and 5 bases respectively, with 10 bases between them. Per the germline V gene, CDR1 is SNHLY and CDR2 is FYNNEI. There are 12 residues in the CDR3. CDR3 protein: CASSFPGYGYTF. CDR3 nucleotide sequence: TGTGCCAGCAGCTTCCCAGGGTATGGCTACACCTTC.

This rearrangement joins TRBV7-9 to TRBJ1-2; 9 nucleotides match TRBD1. Trimming took 5 bases from V and 7 from J; bases not matched to a gene: 2. The length of the CDR3 is 12 residues. Germline CDR1 is SEHNR and CDR2 is FQNEAQ (reference sequence). The CDR3 loop reads CASSQGQGGYTF. The CDR3 nucleotides read TGTGCCAGCAGCCAGGGACAGGGTGGCTACACCTTC.

The chain couples TRBV18 to TRBJ1-1, with 9 bases lining up with TRBD1. The CDR3 totals 14 residues. After removal of 5 bases from V and 5 bases from J, the junction contained 6 bases not matched to a gene. The germline CDR1 and CDR2 sequences are KGHSH and LQKENI. In DNA, the CDR3 is TGTGCCAGCTCAGAGAGACAGGGGGAAACTGAAGCTTTCTTT. It yields the protein CASSERQGETEAFF.

V is TRBV2 and J is TRBJ2-2; D call uncertain. The CDR3 extends over 16 amino acids. V was shortened by 1 base and J by 0 bases, with 9 bases between the two germline ends. Germline values: CDR1 SNHLY, CDR2 FYNNEI. CDR3 sequence reads: CASSEGWAPNTGELFF. DNA for the CDR3: TGTGCCAGCAGTGAAGGCTGGGCACCGAACACCGGGGAGCTGTTTTTT. The entire variable domain, with the rest obtained from reference TRBV2 and TRBJ2-2, is as follows: EPEVTQTPSHQVTQMGQEVILRCVPISNHLYFYWYRQILGQKVEFLVSFYNNEISEKSEIFDDQFSVERPDGSNFTLKIRSTKLEDSAMYFCASSEGWAPNTGELFFGEGSRLTVL.

The rearrangement joins TRBV5-1 to TRBJ1-6; tentative D call: TRBD1 (5 bases). Germline-derived CDR1 and CDR2 are SGHRS and YFSETQ. Trimming stripped 4 bases from V and 9 bases from J, with 14 bases between. This CDR3 region has 14 residues. The CDR3 sequence is CASSADSNPSPLHF. CDR3 sequence (DNA): TGCGCCAGCAGCGCTGACAGCAACCCTTCACCCCTCCACTTT.

The rearrangement joins TRBV7-3 to TRBJ2-2; TRBD1 matches at 8 bases. V lost 4 bases, J lost 4 bases, and 8 bases stayed unmatched. The germline V gene encodes CDR1 SGHTA and CDR2 FQGTGA. The CDR3 totals 16 residues. The CDR3 loop is CASSSSPGGFTGELFF. In DNA, the CDR3 is TGTGCCAGCAGCTCCAGCCCAGGGGGCTTCACCGGGGAGCTGTTTTTT.

The gene calls are TRBV10-3 and TRBJ2-3; 14 positions match TRBD2. Germline V lookup: CDR1 ENHRY, CDR2 SYGVKD. Trimming cost V 4 bases and J 2 bases; bases outside gene matches: 5. The CDR3 consists of 17 residues. The CDR3 bases are TGTGCCATCAGTGGGACTAGCGGGGGGACCCCCACAGATACGCAGTATTTT. This translates into CAISGTSGGTPTDTQYF.

This CDR3 is CAISATDKEDTQYF. The CDR3 DNA reads TGTGCCATCAGTGCTACGGACAAGGAGGATACGCAGTATTTT. V usage is TRBV10-3 and J usage is TRBJ2-3; D may be TRBD1 (5 bases). Deletions cut 4 bases from V and 6 bases from J, with 14 bases between. The CDR3 has 14 residues. Germline lookup yields CDR1 ENHRY and CDR2 SYGVKD.

The chain carries TRBV19 and TRBJ2-1; TRBD1 agrees at 8 bases. This CDR3 has 16 residues. The germline V gene encodes CDR1 LNHDA and CDR2 SQIVND (reference sequence). V trimming: 5 bases; J trimming: 4 bases; junction bases outside the gene matches: 10. CDR3 nucleotides: TGTGCCAGTAGTGGTTTCGCCGGGACAGGTTACAATGAGCAGTTCTTC. Translation gives CASSGFAGTGYNEQFF.